Presented here are 5 T cell receptor beta chains from one specimen sequenced in a study of OX40 agonist ivuxolimab in advanced cancers. The protocol was immunoSEQ multiplex PCR, while the TCRdb copy is restricted to in-frame clones and leaves out a portion. This table has tens of thousands of clones, around 86% appearing once. The starting material was CD4+ or CD8+ T cells sorted from blood, obtained in a trial of the OX40 agonist ivuxolimab. Receptor source: an adult with an advanced solid tumor such as melanoma, head and neck, liver or kidney cancer.

The chain employs TRBV4-3 and TRBJ1-5; weak D call: TRBD1 (5 bases). V was pared by 1 base and J by 9 bases, with 7 bases between. Germline-derived CDR1 and CDR2 are LGHNA and YSLEER. The CDR3 runs to 12 residues. CDR3 residues: CASSQGGGPQHF. CDR3 nucleotide sequence: TGCGCCAGCAGCCAAGGCGGGGGGCCCCAGCATTTT.

This chain connects TRBV28 to TRBJ1-5; perhaps TRBD1 as D (5 bases). CDR3 size: 18 residues. Germline lookup yields CDR1 MDHEN and CDR2 SYDVKM. V lost 4 bases and J 1 base, leaving 20 bases between the germline ends. The DNA for the CDR3 is TGTGCCAGCAGTTCCGTGGATCTGACAGCCTGGAGCAATCAGCCCCAGCATTTT. Translation gives CASSSVDLTAWSNQPQHF.

The V call is TRBV28, the J call TRBJ1-5; D is possibly TRBD1 (5 bases). The germline gives CDR1 MDHEN, CDR2 SYDVKM. V was shortened by 8 bases and J by 0 bases, with 8 bases between the two germline ends. The CDR3 length is 13 residues. The CDR3 bases are TGTGCCAGCGGGGGATATAGCAATCAGCCCCAGCATTTT. Translating it yields CASGGYSNQPQHF.

The V gene is TRBV28, the J gene TRBJ1-2, with D unclear. The CDR3 contains 11 residues. Germline V gives CDR1 MDHEN, CDR2 SYDVKM. V was cut by 6 bases and J by 14 bases, with 16 bases left in between. The CDR3, as DNA: TGTGCCAGCAGGACCGGCACTCGCGTTACCTTC. Residues: CASRTGTRVTF.

The chain joins TRBV5-1 to TRBJ1-1, with 10 bases fitting TRBD1. Germline values: CDR1 SGHRS, CDR2 YFSETQ. The V and J ends lost 4 bases and 4 bases, in that order; junction bases with no gene match: 4. CDR3 length: 14 amino acids. This CDR3 is CASSGGTGVTEAFF. The CDR3, as DNA: TGCGCCAGCAGCGGGGGGACAGGGGTCACTGAAGCTTTCTTT. Looking up the rest from reference TRBV5-1 and TRBJ1-1 gives the full variable domain: KAGVTQTPRYLIKTRGQQVTLSCSPISGHRSVSWYQQTPGQGLQFLFEYFSETQRNKGNFPGRFSGRQFSNSRSEMNVSTLELGDSALYLCASSGGTGVTEAFFGQGTRLTVV.